These 32 T cell receptor beta chains came from one sample sequenced in a study of T cell responses to AZD1222 COVID-19 vaccine. Measured with immunoSEQ multiplex PCR; TCRdb has only the in-frame clones, and not every one. The sample yields 110,000 to 150,000 clones, 70% to 90% seen once. The specimen comprised peripheral blood, sampled 28 days after the second AZD1222 dose. These receptors originate from an adult who received the AZD1222 COVID-19 vaccine.

This clone was seen a single time. This CDR3 is CASSDGNKGRSYTGELFF. As DNA, the CDR3 is TGCGCCAGCAGCGATGGGAACAAGGGTCGCTCCTACACCGGGGAGCTGTTTTTT. This rearrangement joins TRBV10-1 to TRBJ2-2, with no clear D. The CDR3 runs to 18 residues. The germline V gene has CDR1 WNHNN and CDR2 SYGVQD (reference sequence). The V end was cut by 6 bases, the J end by 3 bases, with 23 bases between.

The chain is built from TRBV28 and TRBJ2-7, with a weak D call TRBD1 (6 bases). The CDR3 consists of 12 residues. The germline V and J ends were trimmed by 7 bases and 7 bases, with 14 bases remaining between them. From germline, CDR1 is MDHEN and CDR2 SYDVKM. CDR3 amino acids: CASTSGTPEQYF. The CDR3 DNA follows: TGTGCCAGCACATCAGGGACACCGGAGCAGTACTTC.

The chain uses TRBV9 and TRBJ1-4, with D possibly TRBD1 on 5 matching bases. V gave up 3 bases and J gave up 3 bases, with 9 bases separating them. Per germline, CDR1 SGDLS and CDR2 YYNGEE. The CDR3 spans 14 residues. CDR3 bases: TGTGCCAGCAGCGGCGGGACCCCTAATGAAAAACTGTTTTTT. Translating gives CASSGGTPNEKLFF.

This clone has a handful of counts. This chain connects TRBV5-1 to TRBJ1-1; no clear D gene. CDR1 and CDR2 from the germline V gene are SGHRS and YFSETQ. The length of the CDR3 is 13 residues. Between the trimmed V and J ends, which lost 1 base and 8 bases, there was a span of 12 bases. The CDR3 loop reads CASSLSMDEEAFF. The CDR3 region has the DNA TGCGCCAGCAGCTTGTCTATGGATGAGGAAGCTTTCTTT.

The rearrangement joins TRBV6-1 to TRBJ1-6, with D perhaps TRBD1 (5 bases). Trimming pared 2 bases from V and 7 bases from J, leaving 12 bases between. The CDR3 loop spans 15 amino acids. Germline-derived CDR1 and CDR2 are MNHNS and SASEGT. CDR3 region: CASSERVTGNSPLHF. Written as DNA, the CDR3 is TGTGCCAGCAGTGAACGAGTTACAGGAAATTCACCCCTCCACTTT.

The chain employs TRBV18 and TRBJ1-1, with D maybe TRBD1 (5 bases). V dropped 3 bases and J dropped 0 bases, with 8 bases sitting between them. Germline CDR1 is KGHSH and CDR2 is LQKENI. The CDR3 loop spans 14 amino acids. CDR3 in amino acids: CASSPQGMNTEAFF. DNA of the CDR3: TGTGCCAGCTCACCGCAGGGTATGAACACTGAAGCTTTCTTT.

The chain combines TRBV27 with TRBJ2-2; TRBD2 might be the D (5 bases). From germline, CDR1 is MNHEY and CDR2 SMNVEV (reference sequence). The CDR3 covers 17 residues. With 4 bases removed from V and 7 bases from J, the gap between germline ends came to 22 bases. The CDR3 loop is CASSWAPPGSLGGELFF. The DNA of the CDR3 is TGTGCCAGCAGTTGGGCCCCTCCGGGATCATTGGGCGGGGAGCTGTTTTTT.

The V gene is TRBV6-4, the J gene TRBJ1-2; D is unresolved. Germline loops: CDR1 MRHNA, CDR2 SNTAGT. The CDR3 consists of 13 residues. The V end lost 10 bases, the J end lost 6 bases, and 18 bases lay between the germline ends. The CDR3 region is CANNLDVANGYTF. Here the CDR3 DNA reads TGTGCCAACAATCTGGACGTAGCAAATGGCTACACCTTC.

This clone came up a few times. CDR3 region: CAISEPDSYGYTF. The CDR3 DNA reads as TGTGCCATCAGTGAGCCCGACAGCTATGGCTACACCTTC. The V and J genes are TRBV10-3 and TRBJ1-2; D possibly corresponds to TRBD1 (5 bases). The germline V gene has CDR1 ENHRY and CDR2 SYGVKD. The CDR3 runs to 13 residues. V was cut by 2 bases and J by 4 bases, with 8 bases left in between.

This rearrangement joins TRBV6-7 to TRBJ1-3, with D hard to call. TRBV6-7 is given ORF status, its function remaining uncertain. The CDR3 consists of 15 residues. Trimming shortened V by 3 bases and J by 0 bases, and 9 bases separated the two germline ends. The CDR3 region has the DNA TGTGCCAGCAGTTATCGTTGGAACTCTGGAAACACCATATATTTT. This sequence encodes CASSYRWNSGNTIYF.

This rearrangement joins TRBV5-1 to TRBJ2-3; TRBD1 aligns across 12 bases. The CDR3 is made up of 14 amino acids. Per the germline V gene, CDR1 is SGHRS and CDR2 is YFSETQ. The V and J ends lost 3 bases and 14 bases, in that order; junction bases with no gene match: 10. In DNA, the CDR3 is TGCGCCAGCAGCTCGGGACAGGGGGCGGCGGAGGGGTATTTT. This gives the protein CASSSGQGAAEGYF.

This chain connects TRBV9 to TRBJ2-3, with TRBD2 as a possible D gene (6 bases). Looked up from germline, CDR1 is SGDLS and CDR2 is YYNGEE. Trimming removed 4 bases from V and 3 bases from J, with 12 bases in between. There are 14 residues in the CDR3. Here the CDR3 DNA reads TGTGCCAGCAGCTCACGGGGGACTACAGATACGCAGTATTTT. This sequence encodes CASSSRGTTDTQYF.

The J gene is TRBJ2-3, the V gene TRBV25-1; no definite D call. In germline, CDR1 is MGHDK, CDR2 SYGVNS. Trimming removed 2 bases at V and 1 base at J, with 10 bases between. CDR3 length equals 15 residues. The CDR3 protein is CASSEGTFGTDTQYF. As DNA, the CDR3 is TGTGCCAGCAGTGAAGGAACTTTTGGCACAGATACGCAGTATTTT. Looking up the rest from reference TRBV25-1 and TRBJ2-3 gives the full variable domain: EADIYQTPRYLVIGTGKKITLECSQTMGHDKMYWYQQDPGMELHLIHYSYGVNSTEKGDLSSESTVSRIRTEHFPLTLESARPSHTSQYLCASSEGTFGTDTQYFGPGTRLTVL.

The chain uses TRBV21-1 and TRBJ2-1; the table's D call, TRBD2, was not checked against the DNA. TRBV21-1 is given as a pseudogene. CDR3 length equals 17 residues. CDR3 nucleotide sequence: TGTGCCAGCAGCAAACTCGAGACTAGCGGGAGGGGCCATGAGCAGTTCTTC. Encoded protein: CASSKLETSGRGHEQFF.

The CDR3 DNA follows: TGTGCCAGCAGTCAACCCCACACAGGGCTGGGTGGCTACACCTTC. This encodes CASSQPHTGLGGYTF. This chain joins TRBV28 and TRBJ1-2, with D maybe TRBD1 (6 bases). V was shortened by 5 bases and J by 7 bases, with 20 bases between the two germline ends. Germline assignment: CDR1 MDHEN and CDR2 SYDVKM. The CDR3 spans 15 residues.

This rearrangement joins TRBV4-2 to TRBJ1-5; a possible D gene is TRBD1 (5 bases). The V gene lost 0 bases and the J gene lost 9 bases, with 9 bases spanning the gap. Germline CDR1 and CDR2: LGHNA and YNFKEQ. This CDR3 region has 13 residues. In DNA, the CDR3 is TGTGCCAGCAGCCAAGATGCTGGGGGGCCCCAGCATTTT. It specifies CASSQDAGGPQHF.

The chain has TRBV5-4 and TRBJ2-1, with 7 nucleotides matching TRBD2. J was trimmed by 3 bases and V by 0 bases; bases with no gene match: 3. Germline V CDR1 and CDR2: SGHNT, YYREEE (reference sequence). This CDR3 comprises 15 residues. CDR3 nucleotides: TGTGCCAGCAGCTTGGGTGGGACTAACTACAATGAGCAGTTCTTC. Amino acid sequence: CASSLGGTNYNEQFF. Based on the CDR3 plus reference TRBV5-4 and TRBJ2-1, the full variable domain is ETGVTQSPTHLIKTRGQQVTLRCSSQSGHNTVSWYQQALGQGPQFIFQYYREEENGRGNFPPRFSGLQFPNYSSELNVNALELDDSALYLCASSLGGTNYNEQFFGPGTRLTVL.

This chain connects TRBV5-4 to TRBJ1-1; D remains ambiguous. Trimming removed 0 bases at V and 1 base at J, with 7 bases between. The germline CDR1 and CDR2 sequences are SGHNT and YYREEE (reference sequence). This CDR3 spans 14 amino acids. This CDR3 reads CASSLVKTNTEAFF. CDR3 in DNA: TGTGCCAGCAGCTTGGTCAAGACGAACACTGAAGCTTTCTTT.

The chain recombines TRBV27 with TRBJ1-2, with 9 bases fitting TRBD1. The trim removed 5 bases at V and 5 bases at J, leaving 3 bases unmatched. This CDR3 contains 13 residues. CDR1 is MNHEY and CDR2 is SMNVEV in the germline V gene (reference sequence). CDR3 DNA sequence: TGTGCCAGCAGTATGACAGGGGGGTATGGCTACACCTTC. Encoded protein: CASSMTGGYGYTF.

CDR3 in amino acids: CASRLAGGGNEQFF. The CDR3 DNA sequence: TGTGCCAGTAGGCTAGCGGGGGGCGGGAATGAGCAGTTCTTC. V gene TRBV19 combines with J gene TRBJ2-1, with 11 bases lining up with TRBD2. Germline V lookup: CDR1 LNHDA, CDR2 SQIVND (reference sequence). The CDR3 consists of 14 residues. Trimming removed 6 bases from V and 7 bases from J; junction bases left unmatched: 5.

The rearrangement joins TRBV4-2 to TRBJ1-2; TRBD1 is a possible D gene (5 bases). The germline gives CDR1 LGHNA, CDR2 YNFKEQ. The germline V and J ends were trimmed by 6 bases and 5 bases, with 19 bases remaining between them. This CDR3 is 15 amino acids long. The CDR3 DNA reads as TGTGCCAGCAGATTAGACCAGGGCGTTTCATATGGCTACACCTTC. Residues: CASRLDQGVSYGYTF.

V gene TRBV5-1 combines with J gene TRBJ2-1, with 10 bases lining up with TRBD1. The junction had 15 bases not matched to a gene; V was cut back by 4 bases and J by 2 bases. Germline lookup yields CDR1 SGHRS and CDR2 YFSETQ. The CDR3 is 19 residues long. The CDR3 coding sequence is TGCGCCAGCAGCCCTTTGGGACAGGGGTCAACTCCAACCTACAATGAGCAGTTCTTC. It specifies CASSPLGQGSTPTYNEQFF.

The rearrangement joins TRBV7-3 to TRBJ2-1; D might be TRBD1 or TRBD2, each matching 5 bases. CDR1 is SGHTA, CDR2 FQGTGA, per germline. This CDR3 comprises 14 residues. Deletions cut 9 bases from V and 5 bases from J, with 17 bases between. This chain's CDR3 is CASRLIRGHNEQFF. CDR3 in DNA: TGTGCCAGTCGACTTATTCGGGGCCACAATGAGCAGTTCTTC. Drawing the rest from reference TRBV7-3 and TRBJ2-1, the complete variable domain is GAGVSQTPSNKVTEKGKYVELRCDPISGHTALYWYRQSLGQGPEFLIYFQGTGAADDSGLPNDRFFAVRPEGSVSTLKIQRTERGDSAVYLCASRLIRGHNEQFFGPGTRLTVL.

The chain is built from TRBV28 and TRBJ1-5; D gene unclear. V was cut by 2 bases and J by 6 bases, with 17 bases left in between. CDR1 MDHEN and CDR2 SYDVKM come from the germline V gene. CDR3 length: 16 amino acids. In DNA form, the CDR3 reads TGTGCCAGCAGTTTACGCGAGTTGAATTCAGGTCAGCCCCAGCATTTT. It translates to CASSLRELNSGQPQHF. Variable domain in full (rest from reference TRBV28 and TRBJ1-5): DVKVTQSSRYLVKRTGEKVFLECVQDMDHENMFWYRQDPGLGLRLIYFSYDVKMKEKGDIPEGYSVSREKKERFSLILESASTNQTSMYLCASSLRELNSGQPQHFGDGTRLSIL.

The rearrangement links TRBV11-3 to TRBJ2-3; 11 bases fit TRBD1. The V gene's germline CDR1 is SGHNT and CDR2 YENEEA. V gave up 8 bases and J gave up 5 bases; unmatched junction bases: 6. This CDR3 is built from 14 residues. The chain's CDR3 is CASSAGQGVDTQYF. The CDR3 bases are TGTGCCAGCTCTGCGGGACAGGGGGTAGATACGCAGTATTTT.

The chain couples TRBV7-8 to TRBJ1-4; D possibly corresponds to TRBD1 (5 bases). Trimming cost V 4 bases and J 5 bases, with 11 bases left between them. The CDR3 has 14 amino acids. The germline V gene has CDR1 SGHVS and CDR2 FQNEAQ. As DNA, the CDR3 is TGTGCCAGCAGCTACCGGGACGGCAATGAAAAACTGTTTTTT. It codes for CASSYRDGNEKLFF. The full variable domain, its missing parts supplied by reference TRBV7-8 and TRBJ1-4, is GAGVSQSPRYKVAKRGQDVALRCDPISGHVSLFWYQQALGQGPEFLTYFQNEAQLDKSGLPSDRFFAERPEGSVSTLKIQRTQQEDSAVYLCASSYRDGNEKLFFGSGTQLSVL.

The DNA of the CDR3 is TGTGCCAGTACCGACTTTGAACAGCTGAACACTGAAGCTTTCTTT. Translation gives CASTDFEQLNTEAFF. V gene TRBV19 combines with J gene TRBJ1-1; no reliable D call. CDR1 and CDR2 from the germline V gene are LNHDA and SQIVND (reference sequence). This CDR3 has 15 amino acids. Trimming cost V 7 bases and J 0 bases, with 15 bases left between them.

The CDR3 DNA sequence: TGTGCCAGCAGGCAACCCTTGACTAGCGGGGGTCAGTATTTT. It encodes CASRQPLTSGGQYF. The chain joins TRBV7-2 to TRBJ2-3; 12 bases are a match to TRBD2. Unmatched junction bases numbered 10, after V lost 6 bases and J lost 12 bases. This CDR3 has 14 residues. Per the germline V gene, CDR1 is SGHTA and CDR2 is FQGNSA.

CDR3 amino acids: CASSLRGDFIEAFF. CDR3 nucleotides: TGCGCCAGCAGCTTGAGGGGGGATTTCATTGAAGCTTTCTTT. This chain uses TRBV5-1 with TRBJ1-1; D possibly corresponds to TRBD1 (6 bases). V lost 1 base and J lost 7, with 14 bases in between. The CDR3 has 14 residues. Germline CDR1 and CDR2: SGHRS and YFSETQ.

V usage is TRBV6-1 and J usage is TRBJ2-1; D tentatively reads TRBD1 or TRBD2 (6 bases each). V lost 0 bases and J 2 bases, leaving 14 bases between the germline ends. This CDR3 contains 17 residues. Germline CDR1 reads MNHNS; CDR2 reads SASEGT. The CDR3 region has the DNA TGTGCCAGCAGTGAAGCGCTAGGGGGGATTACCTACAATGAGCAGTTCTTC. Its protein is CASSEALGGITYNEQFF.

V usage is TRBV29-1 and J usage is TRBJ1-3; D gene unclear. Between the trimmed V and J ends, which lost 2 bases and 4 bases, there was a span of 6 bases. The CDR3 extends over 12 amino acids. CDR1 and CDR2 from the germline V gene are SQVTM and ANQGSEA. CDR3 in amino acids: CSVELGGNTIYF. Written as DNA, the CDR3 is TGCAGCGTTGAATTGGGGGGAAACACCATATATTTT.

The chain couples TRBV19 to TRBJ2-3; D is undetermined. Looked up from germline, CDR1 is LNHDA and CDR2 is SQIVND (reference sequence). The CDR3 length is 15 residues. V shed 7 bases and J shed 0 bases, with 14 bases lying between them. This CDR3 reads CASKDRPRSTDTQYF. The CDR3, as DNA: TGTGCCAGTAAGGACCGCCCTAGAAGCACAGATACGCAGTATTTT. Full variable domain (remainder filled in from reference TRBV19 and TRBJ2-3): DGGITQSPKYLFRKEGQNVTLSCEQNLNHDAMYWYRQDPGQGLRLIYYSQIVNDFQKGDIAEGYSVSREKKESFPLTVTSAQKNPTAFYLCASKDRPRSTDTQYFGPGTRLTVL.